This T cell receptor beta chain was retrieved from a study of blood T cell repertoires in COVID-19 (TCRdb year 2020). Study-wide context: The collaborator samples originated in the United States, Italy and Spain and spanned the acute and convalescent phases of COVID-19. A de-identified subject ID, COVID-19 status, age in years and sex were almost always included in the sample metadata. The prospective study material was composed of cDNA or gDNA derived from T cells, B-cell-depleted T cells, or PBMCs. HLA class I and class II types, where available, came from metadata supplied by the sample provider rather than from assay-based typing. The repertoires were made available in a free public database intended to serve as a resource for research on the immune response to SARS-CoV-2. Deeply sampled blood TCRbeta repertoires from subjects exposed to, actively infected with, or recovered from COVID-19 were included in the dataset. Samples came from the ongoing ImmuneRACE study (first 160 participants) plus 1,254 subjects from 6 global collaborators. What the research found in general, with its limitations: The quantity of clinical and demographic metadata differed by source and by participant and was supplied without curation.

TCRbeta CDR3 regions were amplified from genomic DNA using the immunoSEQ Assay, a bias-controlled multiplex PCR. Turning to the authors' computational methods: Nucleated cell counts per sample were estimated from amplification of reference gene primers within the assay. Sequence reads were collapsed and filtered to measure the absolute abundance of every unique TCRbeta CDR3 rearrangement. For each sample, productive Simpson clonality was calculated as the square root of Simpson's diversity index over productive rearrangements. The table was pulled from immuneACCESS by TCRdb, which kept in-frame rearrangements only. Such tables lose some clones; where checked, under half of the loss comes from unresolved V genes, and the rest has no known cause. V, J and clone size were drawn from that table, and D and trimming were deduced from the DNA. This sample has about 240,000 clones in its table, and roughly 85% of those were observed once. In total, the top ten clones hold about 5.1% of the sample.

One collaborating source in Seattle enrolled patients during active infection and followed them longitudinally through the course of disease. Collaborating institutions collected whole blood in K2EDTA tubes following their own protocols. Collaborator samples were shipped for TCRbeta analysis as frozen whole blood, isolated PBMCs, or DNA extracted from either sample type. This clone was counted a few times. What this receptor recognizes is not known. There are no base qualities to consult, and no much larger clone falls within one base. Per the germline V gene (reference sequence), MNHEY is the CDR1 and SMNVEV is the CDR2. V is pared back by 5 bases and J by 5 bases, with 7 bases lying between the germline termini. The CDR3, cysteine through phenylalanine, is 13 amino acids long. This entry keeps only the CDR3 DNA: 39 bases, framed from base 1.

The source material was peripheral blood. The receptor's source is a man aged 45-60 years with COVID-19, enrolled during active disease. Rearrangement joined TRBV27 to TRBJ1-6; no D gene is confidently identified. The DNA sequence reads TGTGCCAGCAGTCGAGAGGATAATTCACCCCTCCACTTT. Its translation reads: CASSREDNSPLHF.